The clone carrying this T cell receptor beta chain is a singleton in its sample. The antigen is not known. The donors were healthy bone marrow donors. The V gene lost 2 bases and the J gene lost 0 bases, with 6 bases spanning the gap. There are 14 residues in the CDR3. Germline V CDR1 and CDR2: KGHSH, LQKENI. A multiplex PCR was run with 60 Vbeta primers and 13 Jbeta primers. Method: immunoSEQ multiplex PCR; TCRdb's copy keeps in-frame clones and lacks some. The data contain about 160,000 clones, 75% to 90% of them singletons. The sample belongs to a study of cytomegalovirus exposure and HLA in healthy donors. Study information: A preliminary data release comprised 70 million to 95 million unique TCRs obtained from HLA-typed donors. Study-wide results and caveats: A cluster of highly shared sequence variants was likely a sequencing artifact.

Sequenced: PBMCs. This TCR derives from a girl between 2 and 10 years old in good health and CMV-seropositive. The V and J genes are TRBV18 and TRBJ2-3; no definite D call. This chain's CDR3 is CASSPSTSTDTQYF. The CDR3 DNA reads as TGTGCCAGCTCACCAAGCACTAGCACAGATACGCAGTATTTT.